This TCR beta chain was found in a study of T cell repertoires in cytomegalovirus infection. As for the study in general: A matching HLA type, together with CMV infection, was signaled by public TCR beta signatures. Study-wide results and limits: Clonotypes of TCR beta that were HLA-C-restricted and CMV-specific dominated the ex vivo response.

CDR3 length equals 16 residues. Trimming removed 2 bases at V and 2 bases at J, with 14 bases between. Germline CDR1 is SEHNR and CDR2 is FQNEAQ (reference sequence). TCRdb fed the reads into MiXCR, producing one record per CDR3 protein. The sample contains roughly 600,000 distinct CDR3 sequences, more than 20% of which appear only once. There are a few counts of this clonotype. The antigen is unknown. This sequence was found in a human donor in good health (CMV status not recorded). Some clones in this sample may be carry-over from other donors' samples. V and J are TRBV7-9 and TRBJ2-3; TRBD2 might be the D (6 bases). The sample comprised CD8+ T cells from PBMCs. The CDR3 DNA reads TGTGCCAGCAGCTTAACGGTAGCGGTGCTCACAGATACGCAGTATTTT. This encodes CASSLTVAVLTDTQYF.